These 22 T cell receptor beta chains originate from one sample sequenced in a study of Ad26.COV2.S vaccination and SARS-CoV-2 variants. Data came from immunoSEQ multiplex PCR; TCRdb stores just in-frame clones and leaves some out. This table holds more than 120,000 clones, 86% found once. Sequencing used peripheral blood, obtained after recovery from COVID-19. The source of these receptors is a human donor who had recovered from COVID-19.

The chain has TRBV18 and TRBJ1-4; the match to TRBD1 covers 7 bases. The germline gives CDR1 KGHSH, CDR2 LQKENI. The CDR3 sequence is 16 residues long. After removal of 2 bases from V and 1 base from J, the junction contained 4 bases not matched to a gene. CDR3 residues: CASSPWRDRTNEKLFF. The CDR3, as DNA: TGTGCCAGCTCACCATGGCGGGACAGAACTAATGAAAAACTGTTTTTT.

J is TRBJ2-3 and V is TRBV5-1, with 14 bases lining up with TRBD2. The CDR3 totals 16 residues. V trimming: 4 bases; J trimming: 5 bases; junction bases outside the gene matches: 6. Germline V gene data show CDR1 as SGHRS and CDR2 as YFSETQ. In DNA form, the CDR3 reads TGCGCCAGCAGCCAGGGGACTAGCGGGGGAGGAGATACGCAGTATTTT. It is translated as CASSQGTSGGGDTQYF. The whole variable domain, filled in from reference TRBV5-1 and TRBJ2-3, reads KAGVTQTPRYLIKTRGQQVTLSCSPISGHRSVSWYQQTPGQGLQFLFEYFSETQRNKGNFPGRFSGRQFSNSRSEMNVSTLELGDSALYLCASSQGTSGGGDTQYFGPGTRLTVL.

The chain uses TRBV27 and TRBJ1-1; D remains ambiguous. CDR1 and CDR2 (germline): MNHEY, SMNVEV (reference sequence). V lost 0 bases and J lost 0, with 8 bases in between. The CDR3 is 15 residues long. CDR3 DNA: TGTGCCAGCAGTTTATCGCCGTCAATGAACACTGAAGCTTTCTTT. Protein: CASSLSPSMNTEAFF.

The CDR3 DNA reads as TGTGCCAGCAGTACCACAGGGAAGGACGGCTACACCTTC. Translated, it gives CASSTTGKDGYTF. The chain uses TRBV2 and TRBJ1-2; D may be TRBD1 (6 bases). Germline CDR1 and CDR2: SNHLY and FYNNEI. The CDR3 is 13 amino acids. Trimming pared 5 bases from V and 8 bases from J, leaving 15 bases between.

A few counts support this clone. V and J are TRBV9 and TRBJ2-7, with D hard to call. V lost 0 bases to trimming and J lost 3 bases, with 7 bases between them. CDR1 SGDLS and CDR2 YYNGEE come from the germline V gene. The CDR3 covers 13 residues. CDR3 sequence (DNA): TGTGCCAGCAGCGTAGGAGTGAACTACGAGCAGTACTTC. The encoded protein is CASSVGVNYEQYF.

This clone was counted a single time. The V gene is TRBV7-2, the J gene TRBJ2-7; the D is unclear. Trimming shortened V by 1 base and J by 2 bases, and 6 bases separated the two germline ends. The V gene's germline CDR1 is SGHTA and CDR2 FQGNSA. The CDR3 has 13 residues. The chain's CDR3 is CASSLGRAYEQYF. The CDR3 DNA sequence: TGTGCCAGCAGCTTAGGCCGTGCCTACGAGCAGTACTTC.

V gene TRBV29-1 combines with J gene TRBJ1-3; D is possibly TRBD1 (6 bases). Trimming removed 7 bases at V and 3 bases at J, with 13 bases between. Looked up from germline, CDR1 is SQVTM and CDR2 is ANQGSEA. There are 13 residues in the CDR3. The CDR3 loop reads CSASRDIGNTIYF. CDR3 in DNA: TGCAGCGCCAGTCGGGACATTGGAAACACCATATATTTT.

The chain joins TRBV6-1 to TRBJ2-7, with D possibly being TRBD1 or TRBD2 (5 bases each). Deletions cut 0 bases from V and 2 bases from J, with 11 bases between. The CDR3 is 15 residues long. Germline V gives CDR1 MNHNS, CDR2 SASEGT. The CDR3 region is CASSEALWGTYEQYF. The CDR3, as DNA: TGTGCCAGCAGTGAAGCCCTTTGGGGGACCTACGAGCAGTACTTC.

The chain is built from TRBV7-2 and TRBJ1-6, with a possible D match to TRBD1 (5 bases). V was pared by 1 base and J by 5 bases, with 9 bases between. This CDR3 has 15 residues. Germline lookup yields CDR1 SGHTA and CDR2 FQGNSA. The DNA of the CDR3 is TGTGCCAGCAGCTTAGGACAGAAAAATAATTCACCCCTCCACTTT. Amino acid sequence: CASSLGQKNNSPLHF.

This clone was found a few times. The chain employs TRBV19 and TRBJ2-5, with 8 bases identical to TRBD1. The CDR3 is made up of 14 amino acids. V dropped 6 bases and J dropped 5; count of bases not matched to a gene: 8. Germline V gene data show CDR1 as LNHDA and CDR2 as SQIVND (reference sequence). The CDR3 protein is CASRNQGARETQYF. The CDR3 region has the DNA TGTGCCAGTAGAAACCAGGGGGCGCGGGAGACCCAGTACTTC.

The V and J genes are TRBV2 and TRBJ1-1, with D tentatively TRBD1 (5 bases). Germline V gene data show CDR1 as SNHLY and CDR2 as FYNNEI. V was trimmed by 4 bases and J by 10 bases, leaving 10 bases between them. The CDR3 totals 11 residues. Here the CDR3 DNA reads TGTGCCAGCAGTGTAGGGCAGGGAGCTTTCTTT. This encodes CASSVGQGAFF. Full variable domain (missing parts from reference TRBV2 and TRBJ1-1): EPEVTQTPSHQVTQMGQEVILRCVPISNHLYFYWYRQILGQKVEFLVSFYNNEISEKSEIFDDQFSVERPDGSNFTLKIRSTKLEDSAMYFCASSVGQGAFFGQGTRLTVV.

This rearrangement joins TRBV6-6 to TRBJ1-4; weak D call: TRBD1 (6 bases). The CDR3 consists of 15 residues. From germline, CDR1 is MNHNY and CDR2 SVGAGI (reference sequence). V lost 7 bases to trimming and J lost 7 bases, with 19 bases between them. DNA of the CDR3: TGTGCCAGCAAGCCCGACCACGCCAGGGGTGAAAAACTGTTTTTT. Translating gives CASKPDHARGEKLFF.

Ten or more counts support this clone. This chain connects TRBV7-8 to TRBJ2-3, with 14 bases matching TRBD2. This CDR3 comprises 18 residues. Germline V gene data show CDR1 as SGHVS and CDR2 as FQNEAQ. V lost 7 bases to trimming and J lost 6 bases; unmatched junction nucleotides: 15. CDR3 nucleotide sequence: TGTGCCAGCACCCCTCCCCGCGGGACTAGCGGGGGTTTGGATACGCAGTATTTT. It codes for CASTPPRGTSGGLDTQYF.

The J gene is TRBJ1-1, the V gene TRBV6-5; D is unresolved. The ends were cut back, 6 bases at V and 13 bases at J, with 21 bases in the middle. Germline V gene data show CDR1 as MNHEY and CDR2 as SVGAGI. CDR3 length equals 13 residues. CDR3 in amino acids: CASRDGRGSVGFF. The DNA for the CDR3 is TGTGCCAGCAGAGACGGGAGAGGGAGTGTTGGTTTCTTT.

The rearrangement uses TRBV6-6 and TRBJ2-2; TRBD2 is a possible D gene (5 bases). In germline, CDR1 is MNHNY, CDR2 SVGAGI (reference sequence). The V end lost 6 bases, the J end lost 6 bases, and 14 bases lay between the germline ends. The CDR3 contains 14 residues. The CDR3 DNA reads as TGTGCCAGCAGCCACTTTAGCGCTGCCGGGGAGCTGTTTTTT. Amino acid sequence: CASSHFSAAGELFF.

The chain uses TRBV6-2 or TRBV6-3 and TRBJ2-1; D might be TRBD1 (6 bases). CDR3 length equals 12 residues. From germline, CDR1 is MNHEY and CDR2 SVGEGT. V lost 2 bases to trimming and J lost 15 bases, with 14 bases between them. For the CDR3, the DNA is TGTGCCAGCAGTTACCCGGACAGACTGCCGTTCTTC. This translates into CASSYPDRLPFF.

This chain joins TRBV12-5 and TRBJ2-3; unclear D gene. V lost 6 bases to trimming and J lost 2 bases, with 6 bases between them. Germline V gene sequence: CDR1 LGHNT, CDR2 FRNRAP. This CDR3 has 12 residues. This CDR3 is CASGQDTDTQYF. The CDR3 DNA reads as TGTGCTAGTGGGCAGGACACAGATACGCAGTATTTT.

The V and J genes are TRBV6-5 and TRBJ1-2, with 8 bases that match TRBD1. Trimming removed 5 bases from V and 9 bases from J; junction bases left unmatched: 8. The CDR3 sequence is 13 residues long. Germline V gene lookup returns CDR1 MNHEY and CDR2 SVGAGI. The CDR3 DNA sequence: TGTGCCAGCAGTAAGACAGGGGAGGGCAGCTACACCTTC. Protein product: CASSKTGEGSYTF.

The rearrangement links TRBV27 to TRBJ2-4; D call uncertain. The CDR3 extends over 15 amino acids. Germline loops: CDR1 MNHEY, CDR2 SMNVEV (reference sequence). The V end was cut by 0 bases, the J end by 8 bases, with 14 bases between. The CDR3 DNA follows: TGTGCCAGCAGTTTATCCGGTTCTACACGGGACATTCAGTACTTC. This codes for CASSLSGSTRDIQYF.

V and J are TRBV6-5 and TRBJ1-2; TRBD1 aligns across 8 bases. The CDR3 consists of 14 residues. The junction had 5 bases not matched to a gene; V was cut back by 6 bases and J by 2 bases. The germline V gene has CDR1 MNHEY and CDR2 SVGAGI. The CDR3 loop is CASRPDRVNYGYTF. The CDR3 coding sequence is TGTGCCAGCAGACCGGACAGGGTGAACTATGGCTACACCTTC.

The gene calls are TRBV9 and TRBJ1-5; no clear D gene. Germline-derived CDR1 and CDR2 are SGDLS and YYNGEE. CDR3 length equals 14 residues. The ends were cut back, 0 bases at V and 5 bases at J, with 9 bases in the middle. The DNA for the CDR3 is TGTGCCAGCAGCGTAGGTAAGGGTGATCAGCCCCAGCATTTT. It encodes CASSVGKGDQPQHF.

The V call is TRBV25-1, the J call TRBJ1-6; the match to TRBD1 covers 9 bases. There are 16 residues in the CDR3. V was pared by 6 bases and J by 12 bases, with 15 bases of the junction left unmatched. In germline, CDR1 is MGHDK, CDR2 SYGVNS. CDR3 coding DNA: TGTGCCAGCAGAGCCAATCGGGACAGGGATTTTGGACCCCTCCACTTT. Translating it yields CASRANRDRDFGPLHF.